This T cell receptor beta chain was retrieved from a study of T-cell memory formation after mild COVID-19. Study summary: Largely donor-specific TCR clusters were found. General observations from the study: Clones that contracted clustered mainly in CM and EM if CD4+ and in EMRA if CD8+. CD4/CD8 balance held among clones contracting day 15 to 85, and later expanders leaned CD4+. In pre-infection memory, a portion of responding clones appeared, which suggested that cross-reactive memory joined.

The CDR3 is made up of 15 amino acids. J lost 15 bases, V lost 5 bases, and 19 bases had no gene match. A remark on this clonotype: Its antigen is still unknown.

Using its own MiXCR run on the 5' RACE reads, TCRdb lists one record per CDR3 protein. Among about 350,000 distinct CDR3 sequences, over 25% were seen once, and the ten largest hold about 13%. The chain couples TRBV12-3 or TRBV12-4 to TRBJ1-5; 7 positions match TRBD1. The specimen was PBMCs or a T cell subset sorted from them (not recorded which). The sequence came from an adult woman who had mild COVID-19 (a few samples of this study predate the infection). Cell type and time point are not known. CDR3 loop: CASSPLPGTEQEGHF. The CDR3 region has the DNA TGTGCCAGCAGTCCCCTTCCCGGGACAGAGCAGGAGGGGCATTTT.